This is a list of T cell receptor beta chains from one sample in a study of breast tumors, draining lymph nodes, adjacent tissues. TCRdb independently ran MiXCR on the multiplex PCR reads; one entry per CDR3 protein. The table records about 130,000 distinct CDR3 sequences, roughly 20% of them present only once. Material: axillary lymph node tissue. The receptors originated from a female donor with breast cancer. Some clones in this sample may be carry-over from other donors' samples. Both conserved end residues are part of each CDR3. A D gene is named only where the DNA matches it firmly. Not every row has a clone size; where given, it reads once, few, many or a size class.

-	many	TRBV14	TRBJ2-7	CASSLLPGAGDYEQYF	TGTGCCAGCAGCCTTCTGCCGGGGGCGGGGGACTACGAGCAGTACTTC
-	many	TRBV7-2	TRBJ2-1	CASSLGGGYNEQFF	TGTGCCAGCAGCTTAGGGGGTGGATACAATGAGCAGTTCTTC
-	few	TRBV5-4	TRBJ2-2	CASSLSGFTGELFF	TGTGCCAGCAGCTTGTCAGGGTTCACCGGGGAGCTGTTTTTT
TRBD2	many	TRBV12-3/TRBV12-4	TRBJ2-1	CASTPGGRNEQFF	TGTGCCAGCACCCCGGGGGGGCGGAATGAGCAGTTCTTC
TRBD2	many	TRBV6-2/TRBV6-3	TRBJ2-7	CASSYTGGIEQYF	TGTGCCAGCAGTTACACGGGAGGGATCGAGCAGTACTTC
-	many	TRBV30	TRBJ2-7	CAWSEADEQYF	TGTGCCTGGAGTGAGGCGGACGAGCAGTACTTC
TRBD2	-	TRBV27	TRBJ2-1	CASGGLADSNEQFF	TGTGCCAGCGGGGGACTAGCGGATTCCAATGAGCAGTTCTTC
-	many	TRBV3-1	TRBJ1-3	CASSQGHENTIYF	TGTGCCAGCAGCCAAGGACATGAAAACACCATATATTTT
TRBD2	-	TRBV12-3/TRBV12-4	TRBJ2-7	CASSPTLAGGPVSYEQYF	TGTGCCAGCAGTCCTACCCTAGCGGGAGGGCCGGTTTCCTACGAGCAGTACTTC
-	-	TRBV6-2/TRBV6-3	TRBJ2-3	CASSPPLGSPSTDTQYF	TGTGCCAGCAGCCCCCCGCTCGGTTCCCCTAGCACAGATACGCAGTATTTT
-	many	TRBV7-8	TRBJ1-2	CASSYWGGEGYTF	TGTGCCAGCAGCTACTGGGGGGGCGAAGGCTACACCTTC
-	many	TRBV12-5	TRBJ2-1	CASGTRGSYNEQFF	TGTGCTAGTGGTACTAGAGGGTCCTACAATGAGCAGTTCTTC
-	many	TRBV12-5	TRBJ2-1	CASGWGKGGRDEQFF	TGTGCTAGTGGTTGGGGAAAGGGGGGCCGGGATGAGCAGTTCTTC
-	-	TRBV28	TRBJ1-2	CASRGGANYGYTF	TGTGCCAGCAGGGGAGGGGCCAACTATGGCTACACCTTC
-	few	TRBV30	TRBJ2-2	CAWSFSSGELFF	TGTGCCTGGAGTTTTAGCTCCGGGGAGCTGTTTTTT
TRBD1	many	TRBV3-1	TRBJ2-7	CASSQEGTGFYEQYF	TGTGCCAGCAGCCAAGAGGGGACAGGCTTCTACGAGCAGTACTTC
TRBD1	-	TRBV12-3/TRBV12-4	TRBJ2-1	CASMAGGTYNEQFF	TGTGCCAGCATGGCAGGGGGCACCTACAATGAGCAGTTCTTC
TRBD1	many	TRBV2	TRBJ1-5	CASRPAGGVGNQPQHF	TGTGCCAGCAGACCAGCAGGGGGTGTGGGCAATCAGCCCCAGCATTTT
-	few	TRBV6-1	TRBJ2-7	CASSEFEQGYEQYF	TGTGCCAGCAGTGAATTTGAACAGGGCTACGAGCAGTACTTC
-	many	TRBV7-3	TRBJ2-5	CASSNRDKCETQYF	TGTGCCAGCAGCAACCGGGACAAATGCGAGACCCAGTACTTC
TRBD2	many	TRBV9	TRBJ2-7	CASSVEGAGAGLGEQYF	TGTGCCAGCAGCGTAGAAGGTGCGGGAGCTGGATTAGGCGAGCAGTACTTC
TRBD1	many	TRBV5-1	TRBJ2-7	CASSLGDRQGGHEQYF	TGCGCCAGCAGCTTGGGGGATCGACAGGGGGGGCACGAGCAGTACTTC
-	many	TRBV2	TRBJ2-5	CASNREETQYF	TGTGCCAGCAATCGAGAAGAGACCCAGTACTTC
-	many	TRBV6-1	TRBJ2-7	CASSEITNPGRSAYEQYF	TGTGCCAGCAGTGAAATCACAAATCCGGGACGGAGTGCATACGAGCAGTACTTC
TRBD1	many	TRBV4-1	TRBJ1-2	CASRQTGDYGYTF	TGCGCCAGCAGACAAACAGGGGACTATGGCTACACCTTC
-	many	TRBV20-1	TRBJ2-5	CSARRQVQETQYF	TGCAGTGCTAGAAGACAGGTCCAAGAGACCCAGTACTTC
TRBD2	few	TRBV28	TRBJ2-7	CASSTLAGVRGQYF	TGTGCCAGCAGTACCCTAGCGGGGGTCCGGGGGCAGTACTTC
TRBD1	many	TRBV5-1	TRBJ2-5	CASSRTAPATGEWVTQYF	TGCGCCAGCAGTCGGACTGCCCCCGCGACAGGGGAATGGGTGACCCAGTACTTC
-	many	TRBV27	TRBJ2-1	CASSQSSAGPKFF	TGTGCCAGCAGTCAAAGTAGCGCAGGGCCCAAGTTCTTC
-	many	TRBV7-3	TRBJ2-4	CASSLSRAQKNIQYF	TGTGCCAGCAGCTTATCCCGTGCTCAGAAAAACATTCAGTACTTC
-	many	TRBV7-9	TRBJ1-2	CASSLPGSYGYTF	TGTGCCAGCAGCTTACCAGGGTCTTATGGCTACACCTTC
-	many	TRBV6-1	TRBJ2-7	CASSEGLRAEYF	TGTGCCAGCAGCGAGGGCCTTCGGGCGGAGTACTTC
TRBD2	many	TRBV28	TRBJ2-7	CASSLFSREGEQYF	TGTGCCAGCAGTTTATTTTCCAGGGAGGGCGAGCAGTACTTC
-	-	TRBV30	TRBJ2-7	CAWSLGLDLYYEQYF	TGTGCCTGGAGTTTGGGGTTGGATCTTTACTACGAGCAGTACTTC
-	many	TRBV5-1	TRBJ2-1	CASTQGAYNEQFF	TGCGCCAGCACCCAAGGGGCTTACAATGAGCAGTTCTTC
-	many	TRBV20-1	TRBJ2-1	CSARDPRQWEVFF	TGCAGTGCTAGAGATCCGAGGCAGTGGGAAGTGTTCTTC
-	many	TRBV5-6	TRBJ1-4	CASSLSGPGMREKLFF	TGTGCCAGCAGCTTATCGGGGCCGGGGATGCGGGAAAAACTGTTTTTT
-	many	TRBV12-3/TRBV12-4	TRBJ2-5	CASSFDPNQETQYF	TGTGCCAGCAGTTTTGATCCCAACCAAGAGACCCAGTACTTC
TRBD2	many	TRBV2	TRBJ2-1	CASSVSSGRAVEQFF	TGTGCCAGCAGTGTCTCTAGCGGGAGGGCGGTTGAGCAGTTCTTC
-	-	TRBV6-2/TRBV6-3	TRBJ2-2	CASSYGQGRDTGELFF	TGTGCCAGCAGTTACGGCCAGGGGAGGGACACCGGGGAGCTGTTTTTT
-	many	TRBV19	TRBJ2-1	CASSIGGAPYNEQFF	TGTGCCAGTAGTATTGGGGGGGCTCCCTACAATGAGCAGTTCTTC
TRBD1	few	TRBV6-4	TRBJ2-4	CASRAGQGRAIQYF	TGTGCCAGCAGGGCGGGACAGGGGAGGGCCATTCAGTACTTC
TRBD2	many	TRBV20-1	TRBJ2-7	CSARFPRTSGDEQYF	TGCAGTGCTAGATTCCCCCGGACTAGCGGAGACGAGCAGTACTTC
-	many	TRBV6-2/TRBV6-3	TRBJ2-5	CASMSGGSDGGTQYF	TGTGCCAGCATGAGTGGAGGGTCGGACGGCGGGACCCAGTACTTC
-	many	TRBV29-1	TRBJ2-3	CSVATDSTDTQYF	TGCAGCGTTGCGACTGACAGCACAGATACGCAGTATTTT